One sample yielded the 14 T cell receptor beta chains listed below, sequenced in a study of T-cell memory formation after mild COVID-19. TCRdb used MiXCR to reprocess the 5' RACE reads, holding one entry per CDR3 protein. The repertoire holds about 450,000 distinct CDR3 sequences, about 22% seen once, with roughly 13% in the top ten. Sample: PBMCs or a T cell subset sorted from them (not recorded which). These TCRs come from an adult woman who had mild COVID-19 (a few samples of this study predate the infection). Cell type and time point are not known.

This clonotype has more than one count but fewer than ten. The chain carries TRBV6-5 and TRBJ2-7, with 8 bases identical to TRBD1. The junction had 9 bases not matched to a gene; V was cut back by 5 bases and J by 6 bases. The CDR3 covers 14 residues. Per the germline V gene, CDR1 is MNHEY and CDR2 is SVGAGI. The CDR3 reads CASSEVTGVFEQYF. The CDR3 region has the DNA TGTGCCAGCAGTGAAGTGACAGGGGTGTTCGAGCAGTACTTC.

This chain links TRBV7-3 with TRBJ2-1; TRBD2 aligns across 9 bases. This CDR3 spans 14 amino acids. The germline V gene has CDR1 SGHTA and CDR2 FQGTGA. Unmatched junction bases numbered 5, after V lost 4 bases and J lost 7 bases. CDR3 sequence: CASSSAGGLNEQFF. Here the CDR3 DNA reads TGTGCCAGCAGCTCAGCGGGGGGCCTAAATGAGCAGTTCTTC. The full variable domain, rest sourced from reference TRBV7-3 and TRBJ2-1, is GAGVSQTPSNKVTEKGKYVELRCDPISGHTALYWYRQSLGQGPEFLIYFQGTGAADDSGLPNDRFFAVRPEGSVSTLKIQRTERGDSAVYLCASSSAGGLNEQFFGPGTRLTVL.

This clonotype was counted a few times. V is TRBV7-2 and J is TRBJ2-3; TRBD2 agrees at 13 bases. The germline V gene encodes CDR1 SGHTA and CDR2 FQGNSA. Trimming at V came to 5 bases and at J to 4 bases, leaving 3 bases not matched to a gene. This CDR3 has 15 amino acids. The CDR3 DNA reads TGTGCCAGCAGCCCGGGACTAGCGGGGTCAGATACGCAGTATTTT. Its protein is CASSPGLAGSDTQYF.

V is TRBV27 and J is TRBJ2-7; D gene unclear. V was pared by 4 bases and J by 3 bases, with 13 bases between. The CDR3 spans 14 residues. CDR1 and CDR2 (germline): MNHEY, SMNVEV (reference sequence). Here the CDR3 reads CASSSIGPNYEQYF. The CDR3 DNA sequence: TGTGCCAGCAGTTCTATTGGTCCCAACTACGAGCAGTACTTC.

This clonotype was observed a handful of times. This chain uses TRBV12-3 or TRBV12-4 with TRBJ1-5, with D maybe TRBD1 (6 bases). CDR3 length equals 15 residues. V was trimmed by 2 bases and J by 4 bases, leaving 12 bases between them. CDR3 coding DNA: TGTGCCAGCAGTTTAAGGGGGGGTGGAAATCAGCCCCAGCATTTT. Protein: CASSLRGGGNQPQHF.

The V call is TRBV5-1, the J call TRBJ2-7; 8 bases map to TRBD2. Germline CDR1 and CDR2: SGHRS and YFSETQ. V dropped 0 bases and J dropped 4; count of bases not matched to a gene: 9. This CDR3 is built from 16 residues. CDR3 coding DNA: TGCGCCAGCAGCTTGGAGGTAGCGGGAACTCTTTACGAGCAGTACTTC. This codes for CASSLEVAGTLYEQYF.

The chain combines TRBV6-2 or TRBV6-3 with TRBJ2-1; 7 positions match TRBD2. Germline trimming cut 4 bases from V and 13 bases from J; bases unmatched to any gene: 10. The germline CDR1 and CDR2 sequences are MNHEY and SVGEGT. The CDR3 has 13 residues. CDR3 in DNA: TGTGCCAGCAGTTCCCTTTGGGGACTACTTCAGTTCTTC. Its translation: CASSSLWGLLQFF.

V usage is TRBV15 and J usage is TRBJ2-3; TRBD2 matches at 11 bases. Germline V gene data show CDR1 as LNHNV and CDR2 as YYDKDF (reference sequence). The CDR3 extends over 16 amino acids. Trimming at V came to 5 bases and at J to 6 bases, leaving 10 bases not matched to a gene. The CDR3 is CATSARSGRAMDTQYF. Here the CDR3 DNA reads TGTGCCACCAGCGCCCGTAGCGGGAGGGCCATGGATACGCAGTATTTT. Looking up the rest from reference TRBV15 and TRBJ2-3 gives the full variable domain: DAMVIQNPRYQVTQFGKPVTLSCSQTLNHNVMYWYQQKSSQAPKLLFHYYDKDFNNEADTPDNFQSRRPNTSFCFLDIRSPGLGDTAMYLCATSARSGRAMDTQYFGPGTRLTVL.

This clonotype has a count of ten or more. This chain links TRBV5-1 with TRBJ2-1; D may match TRBD1 or TRBD2 (5 bases each). The length of the CDR3 is 16 residues. Germline V gene data show CDR1 as SGHRS and CDR2 as YFSETQ. Trimming took 3 bases from V and 7 from J, leaving 20 bases between them. As DNA, the CDR3 is TGCGCCAGCAGCTCTCGTTCAGGGACCTTGTTGAATGAGCAGTTCTTC. This translates into CASSSRSGTLLNEQFF.

This clonotype has a handful of counts. This sequence joins TRBV20-1 and TRBJ1-1; possibly TRBD1 for D (6 bases). Trimming took off 3 bases at V and 4 bases at J, with 15 bases between the two ends. The CDR3 is made up of 14 amino acids. Germline V CDR1 and CDR2: DFQATT, SNEGSKA (reference sequence). The CDR3 DNA reads as TGCAGTGCTAGTCGACCCCAGGGGAGCACTGAAGCTTTCTTT. Amino acid sequence: CSASRPQGSTEAFF.

This clonotype has ten or more counts. The chain couples TRBV7-6 to TRBJ2-5; D possibly corresponds to TRBD2 (7 bases). The CDR3 runs 13 residues. The germline V gene has CDR1 SGHVS and CDR2 FNYEAQ. Trimming removed 8 bases at V and 4 bases at J, with 14 bases between. For the CDR3, the DNA is TGTGCCAGCGACCGCGGGGGCACAGAGACCCAGTACTTC. This codes for CASDRGGTETQYF.

This clonotype was seen ten or more times. The rearrangement joins TRBV29-1 to TRBJ2-5; perhaps TRBD1 as D (5 bases). The CDR3 has 14 residues. Germline CDR1 and CDR2: SQVTM and ANQGSEA. Trimming pared 0 bases from V and 4 bases from J, leaving 12 bases between. The CDR3 loop is CSVEDQGRVETQYF. The CDR3 DNA is TGCAGCGTTGAAGATCAGGGCAGGGTAGAGACCCAGTACTTC.

This clonotype showed up just a few times. This chain links TRBV24-1 with TRBJ2-7; 7 bases map to TRBD1. J gave up 5 bases and V 4 bases, and 7 bases lay outside the gene matches. Germline-derived CDR1 and CDR2 are KGHDR and SFDVKD. The CDR3 is 14 amino acids. The CDR3 here is CATSDPGDRDEQYF. The CDR3 bases are TGTGCCACCAGTGACCCAGGCGACAGGGACGAGCAGTACTTC.

This chain links TRBV7-9 with TRBJ2-5; D call uncertain. This CDR3 region has 15 residues. Germline V gene data show CDR1 as SEHNR and CDR2 as FQNEAQ (reference sequence). Trimming shortened V by 5 bases and J by 1 base, and 14 bases separated the two germline ends. CDR3 residues: CASSRDSGPQETQYF. The CDR3 DNA sequence: TGTGCCAGCAGCCGAGACTCCGGCCCCCAAGAGACCCAGTACTTC.